Below, 21 T cell receptor beta chains from the same sample are listed, as sequenced in a study of T cell repertoires in cytomegalovirus infection. TCRdb used MiXCR to reprocess the reads, holding one entry per CDR3 protein. The repertoire holds about 310,000 distinct CDR3 sequences, 17% seen once, with 12% in the top ten. The sequenced material came from PBMCs. These receptors all stem from a human donor in good health (CMV status not recorded). Some clones in this sample may be carry-over from other donors' samples.

This chain joins TRBV28 and TRBJ1-2; no clear D. Deletions cut 3 bases from V and 4 bases from J, with 3 bases between. CDR3 size: 11 residues. Germline V gives CDR1 MDHEN, CDR2 SYDVKM. CDR3 in DNA: TGTGCCAGCAGTTTCCGCTATGGCTACACCTTC. The encoded protein is CASSFRYGYTF.

This clonotype was picked up a small number of times. The chain uses TRBV7-2 and TRBJ2-1; a possible D gene is TRBD2 (6 bases). This CDR3 spans 13 amino acids. Germline values: CDR1 SGHTA, CDR2 FQGNSA. Trimming removed 6 bases at V and 10 bases at J, with 16 bases between. As DNA, the CDR3 is TGTGCCAGCAGGGCAGGGAGGTCTGGGGAGCAGTTCTTC. It translates to CASRAGRSGEQFF.

This clonotype was counted many times. The chain combines TRBV7-2 with TRBJ2-1, with a possible D match to TRBD2 (6 bases). The germline CDR1 and CDR2 sequences are SGHTA and FQGNSA. The V and J ends lost 1 base and 4 bases respectively, with 14 bases between them. The length of the CDR3 is 16 residues. The CDR3 region has the DNA TGTGCCAGCAGCTTAGGAGTAGCGGAGAGTTACAATGAGCAGTTCTTC. Translating it yields CASSLGVAESYNEQFF.

The chain carries TRBV24-1 and TRBJ2-2, with 13 positions matching TRBD2. V was pared by 9 bases and J by 0 bases, with 0 bases of the junction left unmatched. The CDR3 is 15 residues long. Germline loops: CDR1 KGHDR, CDR2 SFDVKD. This CDR3 is CATGTSGANTGELFF. The CDR3 DNA reads as TGTGCCACCGGGACTAGCGGGGCGAACACCGGGGAGCTGTTTTTT.

V and J are TRBV27 and TRBJ1-2; D possibly corresponds to TRBD1 (6 bases). This CDR3 has 14 amino acids. The germline CDR1 and CDR2 sequences are MNHEY and SMNVEV (reference sequence). V dropped 0 bases and J dropped 8 bases, with 13 bases sitting between them. The CDR3 here is CASSLSGRGWGYTF. CDR3 nucleotides: TGTGCCAGCAGTTTATCTGGCAGGGGATGGGGCTACACCTTC.

This chain links TRBV20-1 with TRBJ1-1; D unclear. Looked up from germline, CDR1 is DFQATT and CDR2 is SNEGSKA (reference sequence). Trimming left V 0 bases short and J 3 bases short, with 8 bases between. The CDR3 covers 13 residues. The chain's CDR3 is CSARDVDYTEAFF. CDR3 nucleotides: TGCAGTGCTAGAGACGTCGATTACACTGAAGCTTTCTTT.

This clonotype occurred a few times. The genes are TRBV4-1 and TRBJ1-5; D might be TRBD1 (5 bases). V was pared by 2 bases and J by 0 bases, with 17 bases between. The CDR3 is 18 residues long. Looked up from germline, CDR1 is MGHRA and CDR2 is YSYEKL. This CDR3 is CASSQSGQGGVSNQPQHF. CDR3 DNA sequence: TGCGCCAGCAGCCAAAGTGGCCAGGGTGGTGTTAGCAATCAGCCCCAGCATTTT.

This clonotype occurred a few times. Compared with germline, one end of the junction differs, possibly owing to a read error. J is TRBJ2-1 and V is TRBV19; D gene unclear. The germline V gene encodes CDR1 LNHDA and CDR2 SQIVND (reference sequence). The length of the CDR3 is 16 residues. CDR3 sequence: CASSIWTPDRYNEQFF. CDR3 DNA sequence: TGTGCCAGCAGTATATGGACGCCCGATCGATACAATGAGCAGTTCTTC.

The chain recombines TRBV7-9 with TRBJ2-2, with 8 bases fitting TRBD1. After removal of 3 bases from V and 9 bases from J, the junction contained 9 bases not matched to a gene. There are 15 residues in the CDR3. Germline CDR1 reads SEHNR; CDR2 reads FQNEAQ (reference sequence). This CDR3 is CASSFRTGRDRELFF. In nucleotides, the CDR3 is TGTGCCAGCAGCTTCAGGACAGGGCGGGACAGGGAGCTGTTTTTT.

The V gene is TRBV12-3 or TRBV12-4, the J gene TRBJ1-1, with D hard to call. V was pared by 4 bases and J by 10 bases, with 10 bases between. The CDR3 covers 11 residues. The CDR3 is CASSWGSVAFF. The CDR3 DNA follows: TGTGCCAGCAGTTGGGGTTCGGTAGCTTTCTTT.

This clonotype was seen at least ten times. The chain has TRBV12-3 or TRBV12-4 and TRBJ2-5; 12 nucleotides align to TRBD2. The V segment lost 5 bases and the J segment 4 bases; nucleotides outside the gene matches: 2. The CDR3 contains 14 residues. In DNA form, the CDR3 reads TGTGCCAGCAGTATGACTAGCGGGGGAGAGACCCAGTACTTC. This codes for CASSMTSGGETQYF.

In DNA, the CDR3 is TGTGCCAGCAGGGCGGGAGCGGGCTCCTACAATGAGCAGTTCTTC. This encodes CASRAGAGSYNEQFF. This chain links TRBV2 with TRBJ2-1; 7 bases agree with TRBD2. CDR1 and CDR2 from the germline V gene are SNHLY and FYNNEI. Losses at the gene ends were 6 bases for V and 0 bases for J; bases not matched to a gene: 5. The CDR3 covers 15 residues.

This clonotype was found a few times. The chain couples TRBV20-1 to TRBJ1-5; D unresolved. In germline, CDR1 is DFQATT, CDR2 SNEGSKA (reference sequence). V was cut by 3 bases and J by 11 bases, with 17 bases left in between. This CDR3 comprises 13 residues. CDR3 residues: CSASPLAGSTQHF. CDR3 sequence (DNA): TGCAGTGCTAGCCCTCTCGCGGGGTCTACCCAGCATTTT.

V and J are TRBV10-3 and TRBJ2-5, with 10 bases identical to TRBD1. Germline V gene lookup returns CDR1 ENHRY and CDR2 SYGVKD. The junction had 4 bases not matched to a gene; V was cut back by 6 bases and J by 0 bases. This CDR3 region has 15 residues. The CDR3 DNA reads TGTGCCATCAGGTCCGGGACAGGGGACCAAGAGACCCAGTACTTC. It yields the protein CAIRSGTGDQETQYF.

This clonotype was detected ten times or more. This sequence joins TRBV11-2 and TRBJ2-3; tentatively, D is TRBD1 (5 bases). The CDR3 is 16 residues long. Trimming pared 1 base from V and 2 bases from J, leaving 13 bases between. Germline-derived CDR1 and CDR2 are SGHAT and FQNNGV. The CDR3 sequence is CASSLARVGYTDTQYF. DNA of the CDR3: TGTGCCAGCAGCTTAGCCAGGGTGGGGTACACAGATACGCAGTATTTT.

This clonotype has only a few counts. The V gene is TRBV28, the J gene TRBJ2-1, with D unclear. The CDR3 has 13 amino acids. Looked up from germline, CDR1 is MDHEN and CDR2 is SYDVKM. V was cut by 7 bases and J by 0 bases, with 7 bases left in between. CDR3 sequence: CASKASSYNEQFF. DNA of the CDR3: TGTGCCAGCAAGGCAAGCTCCTACAATGAGCAGTTCTTC. Full variable domain (outside the CDR3, taken from reference TRBV28 and TRBJ2-1): DVKVTQSSRYLVKRTGEKVFLECVQDMDHENMFWYRQDPGLGLRLIYFSYDVKMKEKGDIPEGYSVSREKKERFSLILESASTNQTSMYLCASKASSYNEQFFGPGTRLTVL.

This clonotype occurred a few times. This rearrangement joins TRBV20-1 to TRBJ2-3, with 8 bases identical to TRBD2. The germline V gene has CDR1 DFQATT and CDR2 SNEGSKA (reference sequence). The CDR3 loop spans 15 amino acids. Losses at the gene ends were 3 bases for V and 7 bases for J; bases not matched to a gene: 12. CDR3 bases: TGCAGTGCTAGCCGGGGGGGCACTCTTGGAAATACGCAGTATTTT. Translating gives CSASRGGTLGNTQYF.

The V gene is TRBV28, the J gene TRBJ1-2, with a weak D call TRBD1 (5 bases). V dropped 2 bases and J dropped 6 bases, with 10 bases sitting between them. Germline V gives CDR1 MDHEN, CDR2 SYDVKM. This CDR3 is 13 amino acids long. The CDR3 DNA reads TGTGCCAGCAGTTTACCAGGGTGGGATGGCTACACCTTC. It specifies CASSLPGWDGYTF.

This clonotype has at least ten counts. This chain links TRBV28 with TRBJ2-7; 7 positions agree with TRBD1. Germline V gives CDR1 MDHEN, CDR2 SYDVKM. Germline trimming cut 4 bases from V and 3 bases from J; bases unmatched to any gene: 12. The CDR3 runs 16 residues. CDR3: CASSSTDRAPFYEQYF. CDR3 nucleotide sequence: TGTGCCAGCAGTTCGACCGACAGGGCCCCCTTCTACGAGCAGTACTTC.

In this sample, this clonotype turned up a few times. CDR3 DNA: TGTGCCAGTAGTACTGGACACACGCAGAACACCGGGGAGCTGTTTTTT. Protein product: CASSTGHTQNTGELFF. V gene TRBV19 combines with J gene TRBJ2-2; possibly TRBD1 for D (5 bases). V lost 4 bases, J lost 1 base, and 13 bases lay in between. The germline CDR1 and CDR2 sequences are LNHDA and SQIVND (reference sequence). The CDR3 contains 16 residues. Drawing the rest from reference TRBV19 and TRBJ2-2, the complete variable domain is DGGITQSPKYLFRKEGQNVTLSCEQNLNHDAMYWYRQDPGQGLRLIYYSQIVNDFQKGDIAEGYSVSREKKESFPLTVTSAQKNPTAFYLCASSTGHTQNTGELFFGEGSRLTVL.

This clonotype was counted at least ten times. The chain employs TRBV18 and TRBJ2-7; D is undetermined. The CDR3 loop spans 14 amino acids. Germline V lookup: CDR1 KGHSH, CDR2 LQKENI. The V and J ends lost 5 bases and 6 bases respectively, with 17 bases between them. CDR3 nucleotides: TGTGCCAGCTCAGGACCATTACCTCCCGCCGAGCAGTACTTC. Its translation: CASSGPLPPAEQYF.